The clone carrying this TCR beta chain was seen many times. The antigen remains undetermined. Each cDNA held unique molecular identifiers, and template switching gave it a universal primer site. A single record per CDR3 protein comes from TCRdb applying MiXCR to the 5' RACE reads. This table holds over 250,000 distinct CDR3 sequences, 8.5% to 9.5% found once. The CDR3 spans 12 residues. Germline loops: CDR1 DFQATT, CDR2 SNEGSKA (reference sequence). Trimming stripped 1 base from V and 6 bases from J, with 9 bases between. This entry comes from a study of identical twins. Study-level findings and limits: Out-of-frame alpha sequences shared by twins were enriched for low generation probability.

The same specimen was also included in a second study, on yellow fever vaccine responses in identical twins.

The chain recombines TRBV20-1 with TRBJ1-1, with D maybe TRBD1 (5 bases). This sequence was found in a woman younger than 35 in good health. Source material: CD8+ T cells sorted from blood. For the CDR3, the DNA is TGCAGTGCTAGAGGGGGGATACCTGAAGCTTTCTTT. Translation gives CSARGGIPEAFF.